This passage covers 12 T cell receptor beta chains from one sample sequenced in a study of cytomegalovirus exposure and HLA in healthy donors. The PCR was carried out with 60 Vbeta primers and 13 Jbeta primers. The repertoire was sequenced with immunoSEQ multiplex PCR; TCRdb's copy has only in-frame clones and lacks some. The sample contains around 130,000 clones, roughly four fifths of which appear only once. The material sequenced was PBMCs. Source of these receptors: a middle-aged woman in good health and CMV-seropositive.

The rearrangement links TRBV29-1 to TRBJ2-4; D may be TRBD1 (5 bases). The V and J ends lost 1 base and 6 bases respectively, with 13 bases between them. Germline CDR1 is SQVTM and CDR2 is ANQGSEA. CDR3 length: 14 residues. The CDR3 sequence is CSVEVSQGLNIQYF. The CDR3 region has the DNA TGCAGCGTTGAAGTCAGTCAGGGCCTAAACATTCAGTACTTC.

V and J are TRBV27 and TRBJ1-1; D unclear. CDR3 length equals 13 residues. Germline V gene data show CDR1 as MNHEY and CDR2 as SMNVEV (reference sequence). Trimming cost V 8 bases and J 1 base, with 11 bases left between them. The CDR3 protein is CASSGAGNTEAFF. CDR3 DNA sequence: TGTGCCAGCTCCGGAGCTGGGAACACTGAAGCTTTCTTT.

This clone was counted a single time. J is TRBJ2-3 and V is TRBV5-6, with 11 bases fitting TRBD2. The CDR3 loop spans 18 amino acids. V lost 1 base, J lost 1 base, and 8 bases stayed unmatched. CDR1 and CDR2 (germline): SGHDT, YYEEEE. CDR3 bases: TGTGCCAGCAGCTTGACTAGCGGGAGTGACTCGGGCACAGATACGCAGTATTTT. This translates into CASSLTSGSDSGTDTQYF.

This sequence joins TRBV11-2 and TRBJ2-1; D is possibly TRBD1 (5 bases). Germline values: CDR1 SGHAT, CDR2 FQNNGV. V gave up 1 base and J gave up 10 bases, with 17 bases separating them. The CDR3 sequence is 15 residues long. CDR3 sequence reads: CASSLGKGPYSEQFF. The CDR3 DNA reads TGTGCCAGCAGCTTAGGCAAGGGGCCGTATTCAGAGCAGTTCTTC.

Only a few counts were recorded for this clone. This chain uses TRBV28 with TRBJ1-2; D gene unclear. The ends were cut back, 5 bases at V and 4 bases at J, with 11 bases in the middle. Per germline, CDR1 MDHEN and CDR2 SYDVKM. The CDR3 totals 13 residues. The CDR3 DNA follows: TGTGCCAGCAGTGCCCCCGGGAGCTATGGCTACACCTTC. Encoded protein: CASSAPGSYGYTF.

The genes are TRBV9 and TRBJ2-3; no firm D call. The germline V gene has CDR1 SGDLS and CDR2 YYNGEE. The length of the CDR3 is 14 residues. Trimming shortened V by 0 bases and J by 0 bases, and 5 bases separated the two germline ends. CDR3 amino acids: CASSVARSTDTQYF. CDR3 DNA sequence: TGTGCCAGCAGCGTAGCACGGAGCACAGATACGCAGTATTTT.

To note about this clone: Other DNA sequences from this sample encode an identical CDR3 as well. This chain links TRBV9 with TRBJ1-1; D gene uncertain. The CDR3 totals 15 residues. V dropped 0 bases and J dropped 1 base, with 10 bases sitting between them. Germline CDR1 SGDLS, CDR2 YYNGEE. The DNA for the CDR3 is TGTGCCAGCAGCGTAGCTCAGGCAGGGAACACTGAAGCTTTCTTT. This translates into CASSVAQAGNTEAFF.

A note on this clone: Other DNA sequences of this sample code for an identical CDR3. V usage is TRBV9 and J usage is TRBJ1-3; no clear D gene. The CDR3 runs 16 residues. The V end was cut by 2 bases, the J end by 0 bases, with 12 bases between. Germline V CDR1 and CDR2: SGDLS, YYNGEE. CDR3 sequence (DNA): TGTGCCAGCAGCGTTTTGTCCGGGGACTCTGGAAACACCATATATTTT. The encoded protein is CASSVLSGDSGNTIYF.

This chain connects TRBV6-5 to TRBJ1-2, with D perhaps TRBD1 (6 bases). Deletions cut 9 bases from V and 3 bases from J, with 14 bases between. The CDR3 is made up of 13 amino acids. CDR1 MNHEY and CDR2 SVGAGI come from the germline V gene. The DNA of the CDR3 is TGTGCCAGTTCAGAGACAGGACACTATGGCTACACCTTC. Protein product: CASSETGHYGYTF.

V usage is TRBV6-1 and J usage is TRBJ1-1, with D unresolved. Between the trimmed V and J ends, which lost 6 bases and 4 bases, there was a span of 18 bases. This CDR3 is 15 amino acids long. CDR1 is MNHNS and CDR2 is SASEGT in the germline V gene. The CDR3 bases are TGTGCCAGCAGCAAAGGAGGTACCGGCGGCACTGAAGCTTTCTTT. It codes for CASSKGGTGGTEAFF.

The chain recombines TRBV10-3 with TRBJ1-1; 8 nucleotides line up with TRBD1. In germline, CDR1 is ENHRY, CDR2 SYGVKD. The CDR3 consists of 13 residues. Trimming removed 6 bases from V and 6 bases from J; junction bases left unmatched: 6. The CDR3 protein is CAISLTGVPEAFF. CDR3 sequence (DNA): TGTGCCATCAGCCTGACAGGGGTCCCTGAAGCTTTCTTT.

The chain recombines TRBV5-1 with TRBJ1-4, with 7 positions matching TRBD1. Per germline, CDR1 SGHRS and CDR2 YFSETQ. This CDR3 is 17 amino acids long. V shed 9 bases and J 0 bases; nucleotides not matched to a gene: 14. The CDR3 sequence: CAMSQGCVTSTNEKLFF. CDR3 DNA: TGCGCCATGTCACAGGGGTGCGTTACCTCAACTAATGAAAAACTGTTTTTT.